Below are 8 T cell receptor beta chains sequenced from a single sample in a study of T-cell reconstitution after alpha-beta-depleted transplantation in children. Molecular barcoding with unique molecular identifiers was used for the TCRbeta library. In TCRdb, the PCR reads were re-called with MiXCR into one record per CDR3 protein. Of hundreds of thousands of distinct CDR3 sequences detected, approximately 19% appear once; the ten largest clones hold approximately 40%. The material sequenced was PBMCs, mostly from graft donor cells, taken 360 days after TCRalphabeta/CD19-depleted stem cell transplant. The receptors were sampled from a male patient between 2 and 10 years old who had a stem cell transplant for acute lymphoblastic leukemia, so the T cells may come from the graft donor.

The chain has TRBV18 and TRBJ2-3; 7 nucleotides align to TRBD2. Trimming at V came to 4 bases and at J to 4 bases, leaving 11 bases not matched to a gene. Germline V gene data show CDR1 as KGHSH and CDR2 as LQKENI. The CDR3 is made up of 16 amino acids. The CDR3 coding sequence is TGTGCCAGCTCACTCCTACTGGCGGGGGATGCAGATACGCAGTATTTT. Translation: CASSLLLAGDADTQYF.

Notes on this clonotype: A much bigger clone sits one base away, suggesting this may be a read error. The chain carries TRBV2 and TRBJ2-5, with a possible D match to TRBD2 (7 bases). Germline V gives CDR1 SNHLY, CDR2 FYNNEI. This CDR3 is built from 13 residues. DNA for the CDR3: TGTGCCAGCAGTTTAGGAGGGGGGGAGACCCGGTACTTC. It yields the protein CASSLGGGETRYF.

This clonotype has more than one count but fewer than ten. The V and J genes are TRBV5-1 and TRBJ2-3, with TRBD2 matching 7 bases. This CDR3 is 16 amino acids long. Per the germline V gene, CDR1 is SGHRS and CDR2 is YFSETQ. The V and J ends lost 4 bases and 5 bases, in that order; junction bases with no gene match: 13. The CDR3: CASSPIGRNGEDTQYF. The CDR3 DNA reads TGCGCCAGCAGCCCCATCGGGAGGAACGGGGAAGATACGCAGTATTTT.

V and J are TRBV5-1 and TRBJ1-5; 7 nucleotides agree with TRBD1. The CDR3 is made up of 16 amino acids. The germline gives CDR1 SGHRS, CDR2 YFSETQ. V lost 1 base and J lost 2; bases outside the gene matches: 6. CDR3 region: CASSLNGGGGNQPQHF. DNA for the CDR3: TGCGCCAGCAGCTTGAACGGAGGGGGCGGCAATCAGCCCCAGCATTTT.

The chain employs TRBV28 and TRBJ2-2; TRBD1 matches 7 bases. V was clipped by 5 bases and J by 3 bases; unmatched bases: 6. The CDR3 contains 15 residues. CDR1 and CDR2 (germline): MDHEN, SYDVKM. CDR3 sequence (DNA): TGTGCCAGCAGTCGAGGGGACAGCTACACCGGGGAGCTGTTTTTT. Translation gives CASSRGDSYTGELFF.

This chain joins TRBV4-3 and TRBJ2-2, with 11 bases that match TRBD2. CDR3 length: 19 residues. Per the germline V gene, CDR1 is LGHNA and CDR2 is YSLEER. V was clipped by 3 bases and J by 2 bases; unmatched bases: 11. CDR3 nucleotide sequence: TGCGCCAGCAGCCACATCGGACTAGCGGGTCTCCAAAACACCGGGGAGCTGTTTTTT. Protein sequence: CASSHIGLAGLQNTGELFF.

This clonotype has more than one count but fewer than ten. V is TRBV12-3 or TRBV12-4 and J is TRBJ1-6; no clear D. CDR3 size: 13 residues. V lost 6 bases and J 8 bases, leaving 11 bases between the germline ends. The CDR3 bases are TGTGCCAGCAGAAGGCTTGGGGATTCACCCCTCCACTTT. It is translated as CASRRLGDSPLHF.

The rearrangement uses TRBV29-1 and TRBJ2-7; D is possibly TRBD1 (6 bases). The CDR3 spans 12 residues. The V gene lost 8 bases and the J gene lost 7 bases, with 18 bases spanning the gap. Germline assignment: CDR1 SQVTM and CDR2 ANQGSEA. As DNA, the CDR3 is TGCAGCCTGGGGGACACTCTGGGGGAGCAGTACTTC. Amino acids: CSLGDTLGEQYF.